This record looks at one T cell receptor beta chain sequence and its context. Its specificity is unknown. Germline is not matched at one junction end, which may reflect a read error. Other DNA sequences of this sample code for an identical CDR3. These data originate in a study of OX40 agonist ivuxolimab in advanced cancers. Study as a whole: Every 2 weeks, patients received ivuxolimab intravenously, dosed at 0.01 to 10 mg/kg.

The CDR3 has 12 amino acids. Germline-derived CDR1 and CDR2 are SSHAT and FNYEAQ (reference sequence). Study observations and caveats: More expanded clones were found, on average, in CD8+ than in CD4+ T cells.

Libraries were prepared by immunoSEQ multiplex PCR; TCRdb keeps only in-frame clonotypes and omits some of them. The table has roughly 38,000 clones, around 82% seen once. Specimen: CD4+ or CD8+ T cells sorted from blood, collected in a trial of the OX40 agonist ivuxolimab. This TCR was recovered from an adult with an advanced solid tumor such as melanoma, head and neck, liver or kidney cancer. The chain links TRBV7-7 to TRBJ2-2, with D uncertain. This CDR3 reads CASSLAFGELFF. Here the CDR3 DNA reads TGTGCTAGCAGCTTAGCTTTCGGGGAGCTGTTTTTT.